This T cell receptor (beta chain) was captured by sequencing in a study of cytomegalovirus exposure and HLA in healthy donors. CDR1 SGHRS and CDR2 YFSETQ come from the germline V gene. This CDR3 has 15 residues. V shed 0 bases, J shed 6 bases, and the junction held 6 bases outside the gene matches. General observations from the study: A later analysis reportedly found that, within productive TCRs, an Asian-associated ancestry cluster had fewer N-insertions than the mean observed across the roughly 700 donors.

Primers: 60 Vbeta forward and 13 Jbeta reverse. Repertoires were generated with immunoSEQ multiplex PCR, while TCRdb's copy carries only in-frame clones and drops some. The table shows over 200,000 clones, with around 80% occurring only once. To note about this clone: The antigen is not known.

The sequence derives from a male donor in good health and CMV-seronegative. The V call is TRBV5-1, the J call TRBJ1-5; 7 bases agree with TRBD1. The sample taken for sequencing was PBMCs. The CDR3: CASSLEGAASQPQHF. The DNA of the CDR3 is TGCGCCAGCAGCTTGGAGGGGGCGGCTTCTCAGCCCCAGCATTTT.